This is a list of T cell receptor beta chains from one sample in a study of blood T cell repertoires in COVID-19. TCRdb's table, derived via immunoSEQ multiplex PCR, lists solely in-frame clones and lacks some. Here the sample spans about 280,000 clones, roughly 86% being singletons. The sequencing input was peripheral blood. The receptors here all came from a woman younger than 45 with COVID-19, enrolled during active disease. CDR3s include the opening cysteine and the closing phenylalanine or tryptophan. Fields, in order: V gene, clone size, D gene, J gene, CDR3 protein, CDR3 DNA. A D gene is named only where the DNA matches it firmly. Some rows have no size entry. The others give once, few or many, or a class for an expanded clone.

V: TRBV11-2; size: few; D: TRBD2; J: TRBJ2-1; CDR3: CASSSSSRGALNEQFF; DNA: TGTGCCAGCAGCTCATCCTCGCGGGGGGCCCTCAATGAGCAGTTCTTC
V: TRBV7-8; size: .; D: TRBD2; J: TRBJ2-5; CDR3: CASSTPSGTTAETQYF; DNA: TGTGCCAGCAGCACACCGTCCGGGACTACTGCGGAGACCCAGTACTTC
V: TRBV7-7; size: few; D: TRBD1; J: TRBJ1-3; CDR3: CASSPLAQGADTIYF; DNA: TGTGCCAGCAGCCCCCTCGCGCAGGGGGCCGACACCATATATTTT
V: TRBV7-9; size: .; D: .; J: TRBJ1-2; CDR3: CASSVLGRRDYGYTF; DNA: TGTGCCAGCAGCGTCCTGGGGCGGCGTGACTATGGCTACACCTTC
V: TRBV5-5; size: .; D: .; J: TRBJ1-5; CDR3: CASSGGLYQPQHF; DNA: TGTGCCAGCAGCGGCGGACTGTATCAGCCCCAGCATTTT
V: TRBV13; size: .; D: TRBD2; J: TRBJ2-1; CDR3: CASKLAGGPYEQFF; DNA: TGTGCCAGCAAACTAGCGGGGGGGCCTTATGAGCAGTTCTTC
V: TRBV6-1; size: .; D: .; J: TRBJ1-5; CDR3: CASSDPGRGQPQHF; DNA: TGTGCCAGCAGTGACCCGGGTAGGGGTCAGCCCCAGCATTTT
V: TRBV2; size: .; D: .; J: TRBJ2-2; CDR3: CASSSRARGELFF; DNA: TGTGCCAGCAGTTCGCGGGCCCGCGGGGAGCTGTTTTTT
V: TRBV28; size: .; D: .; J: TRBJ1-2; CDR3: CASSFLLWGYTF; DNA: TGTGCCAGCAGTTTTTTGCTATGGGGCTACACCTTC
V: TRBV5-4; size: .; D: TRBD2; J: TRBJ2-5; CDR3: CASHIAGGPETQYF; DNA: TGTGCCAGCCATATAGCGGGGGGGCCGGAGACCCAGTACTTC
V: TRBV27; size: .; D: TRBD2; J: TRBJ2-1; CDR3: CASSSGTSVHEQFF; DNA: TGTGCCAGCAGCTCCGGGACTAGTGTCCATGAGCAGTTCTTC
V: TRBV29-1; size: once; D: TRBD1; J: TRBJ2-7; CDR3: CSVTDRGEQYF; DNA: TGCAGCGTGACGGACAGGGGCGAGCAGTACTTC
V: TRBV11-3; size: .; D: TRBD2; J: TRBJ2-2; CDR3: CASSPRTSGATGELFF; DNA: TGTGCCAGCAGCCCCCGGACTAGCGGGGCCACCGGGGAGCTGTTTTTT
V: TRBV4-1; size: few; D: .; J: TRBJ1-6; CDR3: CASSQDNRRYNSPLHF; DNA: TGCGCCAGCAGCCAAGATAATCGGCGGTATAATTCACCCCTCCACTTT
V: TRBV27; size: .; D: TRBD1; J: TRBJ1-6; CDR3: CGPTMGQLNSPLHF; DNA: TGTGGACCCACCATGGGACAGCTGAATTCACCCCTCCACTTT
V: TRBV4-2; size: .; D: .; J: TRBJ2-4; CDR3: CASSQESGEAKNIQYF; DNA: TGTGCCAGCAGCCAAGAATCAGGGGAAGCCAAAAACATTCAGTACTTC
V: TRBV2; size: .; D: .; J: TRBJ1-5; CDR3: CASNGGSNQPQHF; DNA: TGTGCCAGCAACGGGGGGAGCAATCAGCCCCAGCATTTT
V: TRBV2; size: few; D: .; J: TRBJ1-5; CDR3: CASRIDRSSNQPQHF; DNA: TGTGCCAGCAGGATTGACAGGAGTAGCAATCAGCCCCAGCATTTT
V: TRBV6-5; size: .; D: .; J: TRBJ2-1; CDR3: CASSYSAASYNEQFF; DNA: TGTGCCAGCAGTTACTCAGCGGCGTCCTACAATGAGCAGTTCTTC
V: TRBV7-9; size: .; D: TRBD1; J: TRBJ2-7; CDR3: CASSFGQGYYEQYF; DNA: TGTGCCAGCAGCTTCGGACAGGGTTACTACGAGCAGTACTTC
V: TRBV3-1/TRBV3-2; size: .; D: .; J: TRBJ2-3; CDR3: CASSQTGVGGPDTQYF; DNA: TGTGCCAGCAGCCAAACGGGAGTGGGCGGCCCAGATACGCAGTATTTT
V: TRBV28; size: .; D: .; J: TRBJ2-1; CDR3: CASSGPTSSEFF; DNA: TGTGCCAGCAGTGGCCCTACTAGTTCAGAGTTCTTC
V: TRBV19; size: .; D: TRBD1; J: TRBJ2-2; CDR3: CASSISGQGGTGELFF; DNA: TGTGCCAGTAGTATTTCGGGACAGGGGGGCACCGGGGAGCTGTTTTTT
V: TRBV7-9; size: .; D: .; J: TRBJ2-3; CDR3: CASSFRSRSTDTQYF; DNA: TGTGCCAGCAGCTTCCGCAGTCGTAGCACAGATACGCAGTATTTT
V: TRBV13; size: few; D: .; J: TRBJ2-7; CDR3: CASSLAIGTYVTYEQYF; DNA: TGTGCCAGCAGCTTAGCAATAGGGACTTACGTAACCTACGAGCAGTACTTC
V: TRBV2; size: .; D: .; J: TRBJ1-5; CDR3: CASSPRDSNQPQHF; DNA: TGTGCCAGCAGTCCGAGGGATAGCAATCAGCCCCAGCATTTT
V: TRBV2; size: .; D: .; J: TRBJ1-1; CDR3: CASSDRTEAFF; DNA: TGTGCCAGCAGTGACAGGACTGAAGCTTTCTTT
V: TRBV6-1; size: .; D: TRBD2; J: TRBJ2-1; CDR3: CASSDPGGSFDEQFF; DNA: TGTGCCAGCAGTGACCCGGGGGGTAGCTTCGATGAGCAGTTCTTC
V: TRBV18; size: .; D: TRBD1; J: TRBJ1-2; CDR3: CASSPGQGGVYGYTF; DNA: TGTGCCAGCTCACCGGGACAGGGTGGGGTTTATGGCTACACCTTC
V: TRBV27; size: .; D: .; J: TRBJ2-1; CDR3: CASSSRFIRGGGAYNEQFF; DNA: TGTGCCAGCAGTTCCCGATTCATCCGGGGAGGTGGCGCCTACAATGAGCAGTTCTTC
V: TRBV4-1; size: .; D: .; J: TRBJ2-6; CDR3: CASSEESVRASGANVLTF; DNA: TGCGCCAGCAGCGAAGAATCAGTCAGGGCCTCTGGGGCCAACGTCCTGACTTTC
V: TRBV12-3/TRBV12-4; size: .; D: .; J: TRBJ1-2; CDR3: CASSWDGTYGYTF; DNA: TGTGCCAGCAGCTGGGACGGGACATATGGCTACACCTTC
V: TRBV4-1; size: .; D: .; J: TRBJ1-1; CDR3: CASRGLPNTEAFF; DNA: TGCGCCAGCAGGGGGCTCCCGAACACTGAAGCTTTCTTT
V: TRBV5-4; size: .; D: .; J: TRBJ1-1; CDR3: CASSQGTLNTEAFF; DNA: TGTGCCAGCAGCCAGGGGACACTGAACACTGAAGCTTTCTTT
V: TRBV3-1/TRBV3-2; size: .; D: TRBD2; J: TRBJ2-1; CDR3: CASSQDILRLAGEYNEQFF; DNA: TGTGCCAGCAGCCAAGACATTCTACGCCTAGCGGGGGAATACAATGAGCAGTTCTTC
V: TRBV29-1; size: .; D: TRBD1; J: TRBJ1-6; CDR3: CSALRDRSLHF; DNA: TGCAGCGCCCTAAGGGACAGGTCCCTCCACTTT
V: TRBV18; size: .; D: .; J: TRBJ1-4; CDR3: CASSLLPATNEKLFF; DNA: TGTGCCAGCTCACTCCTTCCCGCAACTAATGAAAAACTGTTTTTT
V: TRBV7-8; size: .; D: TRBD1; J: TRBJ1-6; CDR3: CASSLEGQGINSPLHF; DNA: TGTGCCAGCAGCTTAGAGGGACAGGGGATTAATTCACCCCTCCACTTT
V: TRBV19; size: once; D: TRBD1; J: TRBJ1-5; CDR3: CASSILGTGRLQPQHF; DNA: TGTGCCAGTAGTATCCTCGGGACAGGGCGATTACAGCCCCAGCATTTT
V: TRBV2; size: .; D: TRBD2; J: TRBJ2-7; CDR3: CASSDSLAGGLGYEQYF; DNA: TGTGCCAGCAGTGACTCGCTAGCGGGGGGGTTAGGCTACGAGCAGTACTTC
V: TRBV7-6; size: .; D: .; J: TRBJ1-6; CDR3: CASSLQGGSYNSPLHF; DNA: TGTGCCAGCAGCTTACAAGGGGGCTCCTATAATTCACCCCTCCACTTT
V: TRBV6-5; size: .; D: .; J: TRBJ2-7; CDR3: CASSRTDSSYEQYF; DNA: TGTGCCAGCAGTAGGACAGATAGCTCCTACGAGCAGTACTTC
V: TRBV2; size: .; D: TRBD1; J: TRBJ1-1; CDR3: CASRGQGSMNTEAFF; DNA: TGTGCCAGCAGGGGACAGGGGAGCATGAACACTGAAGCTTTCTTT
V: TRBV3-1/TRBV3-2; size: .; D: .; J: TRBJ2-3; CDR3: CASSPPKSGRRWDTQYF; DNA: TGTGCCAGCAGCCCCCCAAAGAGCGGACGCCGTTGGGATACGCAGTATTTT
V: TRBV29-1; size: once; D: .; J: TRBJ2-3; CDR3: CSVAGLSTDTQYF; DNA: TGCAGCGTTGCTGGGCTGAGCACAGATACGCAGTATTTT
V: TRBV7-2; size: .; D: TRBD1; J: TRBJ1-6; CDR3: CASSWTGLSYNSPLHF; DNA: TGTGCCAGCAGCTGGACAGGCCTCTCCTATAATTCACCCCTCCACTTT
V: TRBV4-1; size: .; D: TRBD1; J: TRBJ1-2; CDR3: CASSQATGDYGYTF; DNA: TGCGCCAGCAGCCAAGCTACAGGGGACTATGGCTACACCTTC
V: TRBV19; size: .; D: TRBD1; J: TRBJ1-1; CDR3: CASRQGQGFPEAFF; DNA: TGTGCCAGTAGGCAGGGACAGGGATTCCCGGAAGCTTTCTTT
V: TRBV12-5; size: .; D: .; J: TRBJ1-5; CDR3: CASGLVRAPGGNQPQHF; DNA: TGTGCTAGTGGTTTGGTACGGGCTCCGGGAGGCAATCAGCCCCAGCATTTT